The clone carrying this TCR beta chain was counted many times. Multiplex PCR, run in two rounds, amplified TCR beta CDR3 from genomic DNA. Gene-specific primers for each TRBV and TRBJ gene drove first-round PCR. TCRdb reprocessed the multiplex PCR reads with MiXCR, giving one entry per CDR3 protein. Here the sample spans fewer than 25,000 distinct CDR3 sequences, around 36% being singletons. This entry is derived from a study of prognosis after radiotherapy for stage I lung cancer. Overall study context: Radiotherapy used SBRT, divided into 3 to 5 fractions and reaching a biologically effective dose of at least 100 Gy.

Deletions cut 9 bases from V and 0 bases from J, with 12 bases between. The CDR3 spans 13 residues. Germline loops: CDR1 LNHDA, CDR2 SQIVND (reference sequence). The chain joins TRBV19 to TRBJ2-7; D is unresolved. The sample here was PBMCs, taken before or after stereotactic body radiation therapy (not recorded which). This clonotype was sampled from a donor aged 50 or older with non-small cell lung cancer. CDR3 loop: CASSYPSSYEQYF. The CDR3 DNA sequence: TGTGCCAGCAGTTATCCGAGCTCCTACGAGCAGTACTTC.